What follows are 7 T cell receptor beta chains derived from one specimen sequenced in a study of blood T cell repertoires in COVID-19. Clones were read by immunoSEQ multiplex PCR, and TCRdb kept only the in-frame ones, dropping some. This sample yields under 300,000 clones, of which around four fifths are seen a single time; about 4.5% belongs to the top ten. Sequenced input: peripheral blood. The receptors shown here come from a man between 60 and 75 years old who had recovered from COVID-19.

The rearrangement joins TRBV6-5 to TRBJ1-1; D call uncertain. The germline V and J ends were trimmed by 5 bases and 5 bases, with 9 bases remaining between them. The CDR3 consists of 12 residues. Germline lookup yields CDR1 MNHEY and CDR2 SVGAGI. The CDR3: CASSKRETEAFF. In nucleotides, the CDR3 is TGTGCCAGCAGTAAACGGGAGACTGAAGCTTTCTTT.

The chain links TRBV7-9 to TRBJ2-5, with 7 bases lining up with TRBD1. CDR3 length: 15 residues. Germline trimming cut 5 bases from V and 3 bases from J; bases unmatched to any gene: 9. Germline CDR1 is SEHNR and CDR2 is FQNEAQ (reference sequence). Written as DNA, the CDR3 is TGTGCCAGCAGCGAAGCGACAGGGCTTAAAGAGACCCAGTACTTC. It codes for CASSEATGLKETQYF.

The CDR3 region is CASSLALSEQYF. The CDR3 DNA is TGTGCCAGCAGCTTAGCTTTATCCGAGCAGTACTTC. The chain couples TRBV7-2 to TRBJ2-7; D ambiguous. In germline, CDR1 is SGHTA, CDR2 FQGNSA. V gave up 0 bases and J gave up 6 bases, with 6 bases separating them. CDR3 length equals 12 residues. The variable domain in full, with the rest retrieved from reference TRBV7-2 and TRBJ2-7, is GAGVSQSPSNKVTEKGKDVELRCDPISGHTALYWYRQSLGQGLEFLIYFQGNSAPDKSGLPSDRFSAERTGGSVSTLTIQRTQQEDSAVYLCASSLALSEQYFGPGTRLTVT.

The V and J genes are TRBV30 and TRBJ2-3, with 9 bases that match TRBD2. Germline V lookup: CDR1 GTSNPN, CDR2 SVGIG (reference sequence). The CDR3 is 14 amino acids. Trimming cost V 3 bases and J 2 bases; bases outside gene matches: 3. Written as DNA, the CDR3 is TGTGCCTGGAGGGCTAGCGGGGACACAGATACGCAGTATTTT. As protein: CAWRASGDTDTQYF.

The gene calls are TRBV5-6 and TRBJ2-1, with 10 positions matching TRBD2. Germline V gene data show CDR1 as SGHDT and CDR2 as YYEEEE. With V trimmed by 6 bases and J by 9 bases, 9 bases remained unmatched. The CDR3 runs 14 residues. CDR3 in DNA: TGTGCCAGCACTCCGGGACTAGCGAAGGGTGAGCAGTTCTTC. Encoded protein: CASTPGLAKGEQFF.

The CDR3 loop reads CASSMAQGPGTKYNEQFF. The CDR3 DNA is TGTGCCAGTAGTATGGCCCAGGGGCCGGGAACGAAGTACAATGAGCAGTTCTTC. The chain combines TRBV19 with TRBJ2-1, with D possibly being TRBD1 (6 bases). CDR3 length equals 18 residues. CDR1 and CDR2 from the germline V gene are LNHDA and SQIVND (reference sequence). With 3 bases removed from V and 4 bases from J, the gap between germline ends came to 22 bases.

V gene TRBV6-5 combines with J gene TRBJ2-7, with TRBD1 matching 8 bases. Unmatched junction bases numbered 10, after V lost 10 bases and J lost 2 bases. Germline V CDR1 and CDR2: MNHEY, SVGAGI. CDR3 length equals 14 residues. As DNA, the CDR3 is TGTGCCACCCGTCGCCAGGGGGCACCCTACGAGCAGTACTTC. It translates to CATRRQGAPYEQYF.